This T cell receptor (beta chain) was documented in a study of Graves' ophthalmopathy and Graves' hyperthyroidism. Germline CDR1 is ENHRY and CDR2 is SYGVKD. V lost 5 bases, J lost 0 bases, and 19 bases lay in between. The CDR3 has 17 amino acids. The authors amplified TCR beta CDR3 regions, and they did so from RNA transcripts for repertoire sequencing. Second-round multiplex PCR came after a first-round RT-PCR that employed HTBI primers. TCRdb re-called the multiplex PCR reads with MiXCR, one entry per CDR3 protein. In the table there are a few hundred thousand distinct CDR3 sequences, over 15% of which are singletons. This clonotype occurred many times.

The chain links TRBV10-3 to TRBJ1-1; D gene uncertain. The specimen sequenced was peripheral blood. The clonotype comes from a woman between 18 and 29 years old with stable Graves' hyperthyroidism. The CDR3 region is CAISLTAAGPMNTEAFF. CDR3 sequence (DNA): TGTGCCATCAGTTTGACCGCTGCTGGGCCAATGAACACTGAAGCTTTCTTT.